The 14 T cell receptor beta chains given below trace back to one sample, sequenced in a study of cytomegalovirus exposure and HLA in healthy donors (dated by TCRdb to the late 2010s). Receptor amplification or capture employed the immunoSEQ multiplex PCR assay. For the multiplex PCR, a mixture combining 60 forward primers for TCR Vbeta segments and 13 reverse primers for TCR Jbeta segments was used. Held by TCRdb, this immuneACCESS table contains in-frame sequences only and omits some clones. Under half of the omission traces to an unresolved V gene where checked; the cause of the rest is unknown. The table for this sample lists 90,000 to 150,000 clones; about 60% of them were counted only once. The ten most abundant clones make up 9% to 10% of the sample. Sequencing used PBMCs. Every receptor here comes from a man aged 40-49 years in good health and CMV-seropositive.

The chain has TRBV29-1 and TRBJ2-5, with 11 bases lining up with TRBD1. The CDR3 consists of 14 residues. The V segment lost 7 bases and the J segment 6 bases; nucleotides outside the gene matches: 10. Germline loops: CDR1 SQVTM, CDR2 ANQGSEA. Here the CDR3 reads CSATDRGHLKTQYF. The DNA of the CDR3 is TGCAGCGCAACGGACAGGGGGCACCTGAAGACCCAGTACTTC.

Only a few counts were recorded for this clone. This chain links TRBV19 with TRBJ1-5, with D tentatively TRBD1 (5 bases). The CDR3 is 18 amino acids. Germline values: CDR1 LNHDA, CDR2 SQIVND (reference sequence). V lost 3 bases, J lost 2 bases, and 20 bases lay in between. CDR3 loop: CASSMFVSGRVRNQPQHF. The DNA of the CDR3 is TGTGCCAGTAGTATGTTCGTTTCAGGGAGGGTTCGCAATCAGCCCCAGCATTTT.

This sequence joins TRBV4-1 and TRBJ2-7, with 10 bases that match TRBD1. Germline V gene sequence: CDR1 MGHRA, CDR2 YSYEKL. V shed 4 bases, J shed 3 bases, and the junction held 9 bases outside the gene matches. The CDR3 spans 16 residues. CDR3 sequence: CASSPGTGEFGYEQYF. The CDR3 bases are TGCGCCAGCAGCCCGGGGACAGGGGAGTTCGGCTACGAGCAGTACTTC.

The J gene is TRBJ2-1, the V gene TRBV11-2; TRBD2 matches at 15 bases. The CDR3 loop spans 18 amino acids. Germline V gene sequence: CDR1 SGHAT, CDR2 FQNNGV. V shed 4 bases and J 0 bases; nucleotides not matched to a gene: 4. The CDR3 nucleotides read TGTGCCAGCAGCTCCCGGACTAGCGGGGGGGGCTCCTACAATGAGCAGTTCTTC. Translating gives CASSSRTSGGGSYNEQFF.

This clone was picked up one time. A junction boundary mismatches the germline segment, possibly from a read error. This sequence joins TRBV7-9 and TRBJ1-5; D is undetermined. This CDR3 comprises 12 residues. Germline assignment: CDR1 SEHNR and CDR2 FQNEAQ (reference sequence). This chain's CDR3 is CSSSSGNQPQHF. In DNA, the CDR3 is TGTTCCAGCAGTTCGGGAAATCAGCCCCAGCATTTT.

This rearrangement joins TRBV10-2 to TRBJ1-2; the D is unclear. The CDR3 runs 12 residues. Trimming took 3 bases from V and 8 from J, leaving 10 bases between them. Germline V gene data show CDR1 as WSHSY and CDR2 as SAAADI. The CDR3 DNA reads as TGCGCCAGCAGTGAATCAGGTACCGGCTACACCTTC. Its translation: CASSESGTGYTF.

The chain recombines TRBV30 with TRBJ2-7, with D maybe TRBD1 (5 bases). The V gene's germline CDR1 is GTSNPN and CDR2 SVGIG (reference sequence). The ends were cut back, 4 bases at V and 0 bases at J, with 10 bases in the middle. This CDR3 spans 13 amino acids. In DNA, the CDR3 is TGTGCCTGGATGGACAACTACTCCTACGAGCAGTACTTC. Translation: CAWMDNYSYEQYF.

The chain carries TRBV5-6 and TRBJ2-1; D possibly corresponds to TRBD1 (6 bases). The CDR3 spans 16 residues. V lost 1 base and J 0 bases, leaving 11 bases between the germline ends. Germline V gene data show CDR1 as SGHDT and CDR2 as YYEEEE. CDR3 sequence: CASSLSLQGSYNEQFF. The CDR3 bases are TGTGCCAGCAGCTTGTCCCTACAGGGCTCCTACAATGAGCAGTTCTTC.

V usage is TRBV5-4 and J usage is TRBJ1-4; D gene unclear. V was shortened by 4 bases and J by 7 bases, with 17 bases between the two germline ends. Germline values: CDR1 SGHNT, CDR2 YYREEE (reference sequence). This CDR3 is 15 amino acids long. The CDR3, as DNA: TGTGCCAGCAGCCCAACCTCCCAGGAGGGTGAAAAACTGTTTTTT. Translated: CASSPTSQEGEKLFF.

V usage is TRBV13 and J usage is TRBJ1-4; 9 bases are shared with TRBD1. From germline, CDR1 is PRHDT and CDR2 FYEKMQ (reference sequence). The V and J ends lost 6 bases and 5 bases, in that order; junction bases with no gene match: 7. The CDR3 totals 15 residues. Here the CDR3 reads CASRNTGTGNEKLFF. CDR3 in DNA: TGTGCCAGCAGGAATACCGGGACAGGGAATGAAAAACTGTTTTTT.

In this sample, this clone turned up a few times. The chain combines TRBV29-1 with TRBJ2-7, with a weak D call TRBD1 (5 bases). The CDR3 contains 12 residues. Germline V gene data show CDR1 as SQVTM and CDR2 as ANQGSEA. V lost 4 bases and J 6 bases, leaving 13 bases between the germline ends. CDR3 coding DNA: TGCAGCGTTGCTGCTGGGGCCGGCGAGCAGTACTTC. It yields the protein CSVAAGAGEQYF.

The CDR3 nucleotides are TGTGCCAGCAGTGAGGGGGGGTATGAGCAGTTCTTC. It is translated as CASSEGGYEQFF. This rearrangement joins TRBV6-1 to TRBJ2-1; 7 bases agree with TRBD2. The V and J ends lost 3 bases and 8 bases, in that order; junction bases with no gene match: 1. From germline, CDR1 is MNHNS and CDR2 SASEGT. The CDR3 is 12 residues long.

The chain carries TRBV11-3 and TRBJ2-1; TRBD2 matches at 16 bases. V lost 6 bases to trimming and J lost 10 bases; unmatched junction nucleotides: 3. The CDR3 sequence is 14 residues long. From germline, CDR1 is SGHNT and CDR2 YENEEA. CDR3 coding DNA: TGTGCCAGCAGTAGGGGACTAGCGGGGGGGGAGCAGTTCTTC. It is translated as CASSRGLAGGEQFF.

This clone was counted once. The J gene is TRBJ2-1, the V gene TRBV15, with D maybe TRBD1 (5 bases). The CDR3 has 15 amino acids. V lost 6 bases and J lost 4, with 16 bases in between. CDR1 LNHNV and CDR2 YYDKDF come from the germline V gene (reference sequence). The CDR3, as DNA: TGTGCCACCAGAGAAGTAGGGGCCCTATACAATGAGCAGTTCTTC. It is translated as CATREVGALYNEQFF.